Sequencing of this T cell receptor (beta chain) was carried out in a study of cytomegalovirus exposure and HLA in healthy donors. Separate from the roughly 710-subject first cohort, the roughly 120-subject validation cohort was the one that the donors belonged to. Repertoires were generated with immunoSEQ multiplex PCR, while TCRdb's copy carries only in-frame clones and drops some. In the table there are about 150,000 clones, 85% to 90% of which are singletons. In germline, CDR1 is SGHDT, CDR2 YYEEEE. The CDR3 covers 14 residues. The V end lost 0 bases, the J end lost 3 bases, and 9 bases lay between the germline ends.

What was sequenced was PBMCs. The rearrangement uses TRBV5-6 and TRBJ1-2; tentative D call: TRBD1 (6 bases). The receptor was derived from a human donor in good health. CDR3 DNA sequence: TGTGCCAGCAGCTTGGGACAGGTTGACTATGGCTACACCTTC. This codes for CASSLGQVDYGYTF.